This T cell receptor (beta chain) was sequenced in a study of T cell repertoires in cytomegalovirus infection. This clonotype was seen a few times. Its antigen is unidentified. From the reads, TCRdb called clonotypes with MiXCR, one entry per CDR3 protein. Among hundreds of thousands of distinct CDR3 sequences listed, about a third were seen once. Study-level findings and limits: CMV carriers having the relevant HLA were flagged by cumulative public TCR beta family frequency.

The ends were cut back, 2 bases at V and 5 bases at J, with 10 bases in the middle. Looked up from germline, CDR1 is ENHRY and CDR2 is SYGVKD. This CDR3 contains 14 residues. The sequencing input was PBMCs. This clonotype was obtained from a human donor in good health (CMV status not recorded). Some clones in this sample may be carry-over from other donors' samples. The rearrangement joins TRBV10-3 to TRBJ2-4, with D perhaps TRBD1 (6 bases). CDR3 coding DNA: TGTGCCATCAGTGAGCAGGGGCGCGAAAACATTCAGTACTTC. It specifies CAISEQGRENIQYF.